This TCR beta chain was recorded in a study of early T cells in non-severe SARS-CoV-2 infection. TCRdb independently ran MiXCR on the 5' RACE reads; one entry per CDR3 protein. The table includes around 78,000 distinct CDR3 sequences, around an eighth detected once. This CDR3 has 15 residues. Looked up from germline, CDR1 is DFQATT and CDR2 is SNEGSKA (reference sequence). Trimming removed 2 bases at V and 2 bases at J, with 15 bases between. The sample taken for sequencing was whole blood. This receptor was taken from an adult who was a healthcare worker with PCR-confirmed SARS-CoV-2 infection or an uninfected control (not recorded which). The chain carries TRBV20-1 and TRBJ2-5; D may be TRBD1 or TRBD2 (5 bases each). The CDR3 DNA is TGCAGTGCTAGAACCGGGACCTCAACTCAAGAGACCCAGTACTTC. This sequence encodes CSARTGTSTQETQYF.